The text below deals with one T cell receptor (beta chain). The CDR3 extends over 15 amino acids. Trimming pared 1 base from V and 3 bases from J, leaving 13 bases between. Germline V gene lookup returns CDR1 SEHNR and CDR2 FQNEAQ (reference sequence). The data stem from a study of shared clonotypes between healthy human individuals. Each sample came from a Caucasian adult donor living in Nashville, Tennessee. Clones were sequenced by immunoSEQ multiplex PCR, and TCRdb holds only the in-frame ones, with some missing. The table records 800,000 to 1,200,000 clones, 75% to 80% of them present only once. The TCR comes from a man between 18 and 35 years old in good health. Some clones in this sample may be carry-over from other donors' samples. Sequenced material: memory CD4+ T cells from PBMCs. The subset here: CD45RA-negative fraction. The chain is built from TRBV7-9 and TRBJ2-7, with D possibly being TRBD2 (6 bases). CDR3 sequence (DNA): TGTGCCAGCAGCTTAGGGGACTCAAGAGGCTACGAGCAGTACTTC. This codes for CASSLGDSRGYEQYF.